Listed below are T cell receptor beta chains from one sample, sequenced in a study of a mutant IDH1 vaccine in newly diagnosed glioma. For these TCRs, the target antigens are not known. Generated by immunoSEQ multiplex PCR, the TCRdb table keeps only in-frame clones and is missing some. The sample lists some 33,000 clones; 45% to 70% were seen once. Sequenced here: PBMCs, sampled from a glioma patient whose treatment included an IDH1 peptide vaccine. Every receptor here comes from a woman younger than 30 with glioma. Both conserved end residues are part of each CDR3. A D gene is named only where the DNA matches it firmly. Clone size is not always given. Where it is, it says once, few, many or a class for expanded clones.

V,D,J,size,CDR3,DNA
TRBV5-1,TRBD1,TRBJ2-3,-,CASSKGQGYTDTQYF,TGCGCCAGCAGCAAGGGACAGGGGTACACAGATACGCAGTATTTT
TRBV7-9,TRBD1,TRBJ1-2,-,CASSLGGDRLSYGYTF,TGTGCCAGCAGCTTAGGAGGGGACAGACTATCCTATGGCTACACCTTC
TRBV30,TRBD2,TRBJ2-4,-,CAWSAGGRAQYF,TGTGCCTGGAGTGCGGGCGGGAGGGCTCAGTACTTC
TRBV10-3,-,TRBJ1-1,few,CAISDSLGSNTEAFF,TGTGCCATCAGTGATAGTTTGGGGTCGAACACTGAAGCTTTCTTT
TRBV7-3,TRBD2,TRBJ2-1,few,CASSSTSGSYNEQFF,TGTGCCAGCAGCTCGACTAGCGGGAGTTACAATGAGCAGTTCTTC
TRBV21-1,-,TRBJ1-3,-,CASRVKPRGASGNTIYF,TGTGCCAGCAGGGTCAAGCCTCGGGGAGCCTCTGGAAACACCATATATTTT
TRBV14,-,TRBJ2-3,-,CASSQGGRGTQYF,TGTGCCAGCAGCCAGGGTGGCCGGGGCACGCAGTATTTT
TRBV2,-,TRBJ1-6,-,CASSERLFLSSYNSPLHF,TGTGCCAGCAGTGAACGGCTTTTCTTGAGCTCCTATAATTCACCCCTCCACTTT
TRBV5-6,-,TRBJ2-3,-,CASSLGPGGASDTQYF,TGTGCCAGCAGCTTGGGCCCTGGGGGGGCGTCAGATACGCAGTATTTT
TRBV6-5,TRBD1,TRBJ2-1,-,CASNRQGYYNEQFF,TGTGCCAGCAACCGACAGGGTTACTACAATGAGCAGTTCTTC
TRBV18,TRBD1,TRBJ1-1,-,CASSQGQAGTEAFF,TGTGCCAGCTCACAGGGACAGGCCGGGACTGAAGCTTTCTTT
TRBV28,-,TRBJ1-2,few,CASSSTGRTYGYTF,TGTGCCAGCAGCTCCACCGGACGGACCTATGGCTACACCTTC
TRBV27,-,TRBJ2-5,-,CASSLSQGGETQYF,TGTGCCAGCAGTTTATCACAGGGGGGGGAGACCCAGTACTTC
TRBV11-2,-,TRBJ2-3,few,CASSLGAQITTDTQYF,TGTGCCAGCAGCTTAGGGGCACAGATAACCACAGATACGCAGTATTTT
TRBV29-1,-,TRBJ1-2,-,CSVEELGTRGYTF,TGCAGCGTTGAAGAACTGGGGACACGGGGCTACACCTTC
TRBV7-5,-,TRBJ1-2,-,CVRSLGGLQDYGYTF,TGTGTCAGAAGCTTAGGAGGGCTTCAGGACTATGGCTACACCTTC
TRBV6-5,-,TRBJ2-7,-,CASSHKYEQYF,TGTGCCAGCAGTCACAAGTACGAGCAGTACTTC
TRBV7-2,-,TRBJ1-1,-,CASSLLEATEAFF,TGTGCCAGCAGCTTATTGGAGGCTACCGAAGCTTTCTTT
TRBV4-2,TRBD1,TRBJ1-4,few,CASSQTDRGATNEKLFF,TGTGCCAGCAGCCAGACCGACAGGGGTGCAACTAATGAAAAACTGTTTTTT
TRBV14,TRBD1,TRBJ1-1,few,CASSHVTGMGYTEAFF,TGTGCCAGCAGCCACGTGACAGGGATGGGGTACACTGAAGCTTTCTTT
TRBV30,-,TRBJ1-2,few,CAWKLGVGSGGYTF,TGTGCCTGGAAACTGGGAGTTGGTAGTGGGGGCTACACCTTC
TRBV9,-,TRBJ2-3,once,CASSVGVSGSGTDTQYF,TGTGCCAGCAGCGTAGGGGTATCGGGGAGTGGCACAGATACGCAGTATTTT
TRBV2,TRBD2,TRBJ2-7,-,CASSDSGGYSYEQYF,TGTGCCAGCAGTGATAGCGGGGGTTACTCCTACGAGCAGTACTTC
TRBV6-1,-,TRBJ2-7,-,CASSVGTPYEQYF,TGTGCCAGCAGTGTGGGGACCCCCTACGAGCAGTACTTC
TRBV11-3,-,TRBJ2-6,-,CASSPPGANVLTF,TGTGCCAGCAGCCCCCCTGGGGCCAACGTCCTGACTTTC
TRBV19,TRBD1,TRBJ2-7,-,CASSIRQGQGVYEQYF,TGTGCCAGTAGTATACGTCAAGGACAGGGAGTCTACGAGCAGTACTTC
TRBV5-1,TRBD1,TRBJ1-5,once,CASSLEGQGNQPQHF,TGCGCCAGCAGCTTGGAGGGACAGGGGAATCAGCCCCAGCATTTT
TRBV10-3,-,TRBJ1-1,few,CAISDGNTEAFF,TGTGCCATCAGTGACGGGAACACTGAAGCTTTCTTT
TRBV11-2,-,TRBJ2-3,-,CASSLEGGTDTQYF,TGTGCCAGCAGCTTAGAAGGGGGCACAGATACGCAGTATTTT
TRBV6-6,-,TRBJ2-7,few,CASSDDSAGYYEQYF,TGTGCCAGCAGTGACGACAGTGCCGGCTACTACGAGCAGTACTTC
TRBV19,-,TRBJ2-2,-,CAISREQGSRTGELFF,TGTGCCATCTCCCGGGAACAGGGTAGTCGCACCGGGGAGCTGTTTTTT
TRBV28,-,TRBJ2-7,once,CASSGLEEQYF,TGTGCCAGCAGTGGACTGGAAGAGCAGTACTTC
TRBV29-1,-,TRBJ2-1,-,CSVRGSEQFF,TGCAGCGTTAGAGGTAGTGAGCAGTTCTTC
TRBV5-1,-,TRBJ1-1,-,CASSVPPFTEAFF,TGCGCCAGCAGCGTTCCCCCGTTTACTGAAGCTTTCTTT
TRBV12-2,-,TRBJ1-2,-,CASRRGTGDDYGYTF,TGTGCAAGTCGCCGGGGGACAGGGGATGACTATGGCTACACCTTC
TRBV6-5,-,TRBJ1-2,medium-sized,CASSIGTSYGYTF,TGTGCCAGCAGTATCGGGACTTCCTATGGCTACACCTTC
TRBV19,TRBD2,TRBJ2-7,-,CASSIGVGAGGPYEQYF,TGTGCCAGTAGTATAGGAGTCGGGGCGGGAGGACCCTACGAGCAGTACTTC
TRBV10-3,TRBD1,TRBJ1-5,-,CATRRDRGRESNQPQHF,TGTGCCACTCGGCGGGACAGGGGGCGAGAAAGCAATCAGCCCCAGCATTTT
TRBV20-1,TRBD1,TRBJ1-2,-,CAEDRVNGYTF,TGCGCCGAGGACAGGGTAAATGGCTACACCTTC
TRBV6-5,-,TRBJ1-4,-,CASSYGGSGSYEKLFF,TGTGCCAGCAGTTACGGGGGTTCGGGGTCCTATGAAAAACTGTTTTTT
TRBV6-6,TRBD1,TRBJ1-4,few,CASLGTSGGEKLFF,TGTGCCAGCCTAGGAACGTCAGGGGGGGAAAAACTGTTTTTT
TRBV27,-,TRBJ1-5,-,CASSFLGESGQPQHF,TGTGCCAGCAGTTTCCTGGGCGAGTCGGGTCAGCCCCAGCATTTT
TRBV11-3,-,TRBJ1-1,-,CASSSNSGQNTEAFF,TGTGCCAGCAGCTCCAACTCGGGACAGAACACTGAAGCTTTCTTT
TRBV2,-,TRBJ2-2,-,CASTREGWPNTGELFF,TGTGCCAGCACCCGCGAAGGATGGCCGAACACCGGGGAGCTGTTTTTT
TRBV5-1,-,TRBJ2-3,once,CASSLSSEADTQYF,TGCGCCAGCAGCTTATCCAGTGAGGCAGATACGCAGTATTTT
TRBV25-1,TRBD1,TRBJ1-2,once,CASSGGTGGGYGYTF,TGTGCCAGCAGCGGGGGAACAGGGGGCGGGTATGGCTACACCTTC
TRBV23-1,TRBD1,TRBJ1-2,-,CASRPRQGNPHYYGYTF,TGCGCCAGCAGGCCCCGACAGGGTAATCCCCATTACTATGGCTACACCTTC
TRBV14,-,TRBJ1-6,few,CASSQGYGGWNSPLHF,TGTGCCAGCAGCCAAGGTTACGGGGGTTGGAATTCACCCCTCCACTTT
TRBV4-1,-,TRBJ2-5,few,CASSQGSSGARETQYF,TGCGCCAGCAGCCAAGGGTCAAGCGGCGCTCGGGAGACCCAGTACTTC
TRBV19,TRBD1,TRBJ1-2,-,CASSTHTGEGYGYTF,TGTGCCAGTAGTACCCACACAGGGGAAGGTTATGGCTACACCTTC
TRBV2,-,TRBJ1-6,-,CASSDDRVSPGSPLHF,TGTGCCAGCAGTGATGATAGGGTATCCCCGGGCTCACCCCTCCACTTT
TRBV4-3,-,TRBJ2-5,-,CASSQEPPLTENQETQYF,TGCGCCAGCAGCCAAGAACCCCCATTAACAGAAAATCAAGAGACCCAGTACTTC
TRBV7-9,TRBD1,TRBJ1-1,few,CASREQGLTEAFF,TGTGCCAGCAGGGAACAGGGGCTGACTGAAGCTTTCTTT
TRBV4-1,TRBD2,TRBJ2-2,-,CASSQPGLAGGPSGNTGELFF,TGCGCCAGCAGCCAGCCGGGACTAGCGGGAGGCCCTTCAGGGAACACCGGGGAGCTGTTTTTT
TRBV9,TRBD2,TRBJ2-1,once,CASSVTSGGAYNEQFF,TGTGCCAGCAGCGTTACTAGCGGGGGGGCCTACAATGAGCAGTTCTTC
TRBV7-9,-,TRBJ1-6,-,CASSLVAEANSPLHF,TGTGCCAGCAGCTTAGTCGCAGAGGCTAATTCACCCCTCCACTTT
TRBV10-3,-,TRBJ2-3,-,CAISAWGAGTDTQYF,TGTGCCATCAGTGCTTGGGGCGCGGGCACAGATACGCAGTATTTT
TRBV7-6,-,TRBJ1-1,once,CASMGEGEAFF,TGTGCCAGCATGGGGGAAGGTGAAGCTTTCTTT
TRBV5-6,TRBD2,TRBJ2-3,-,CASSLWSSGRSDTQYF,TGTGCCAGCAGCTTGTGGTCCAGCGGGAGGTCGGATACGCAGTATTTT
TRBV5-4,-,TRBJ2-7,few,CASSLRLVDEQYF,TGTGCCAGCAGCCTCCGACTAGTTGACGAGCAGTACTTC